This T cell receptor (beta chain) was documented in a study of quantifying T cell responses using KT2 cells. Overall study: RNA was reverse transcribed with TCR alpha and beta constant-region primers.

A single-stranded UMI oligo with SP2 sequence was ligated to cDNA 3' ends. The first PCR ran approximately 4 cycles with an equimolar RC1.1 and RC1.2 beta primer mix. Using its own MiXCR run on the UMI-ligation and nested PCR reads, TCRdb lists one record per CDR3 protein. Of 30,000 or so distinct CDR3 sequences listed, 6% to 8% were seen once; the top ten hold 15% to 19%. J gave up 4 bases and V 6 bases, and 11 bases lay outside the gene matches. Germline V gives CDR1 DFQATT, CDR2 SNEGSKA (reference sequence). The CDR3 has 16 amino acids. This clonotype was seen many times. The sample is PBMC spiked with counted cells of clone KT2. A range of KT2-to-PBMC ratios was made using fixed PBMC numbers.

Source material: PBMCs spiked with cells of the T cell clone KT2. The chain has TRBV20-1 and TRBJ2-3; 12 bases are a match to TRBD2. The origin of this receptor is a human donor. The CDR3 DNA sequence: TGCAGTGCACCAAGGACTAGCGGGGAGACCTCAGATACGCAGTATTTT. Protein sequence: CSAPRTSGETSDTQYF.